Following are 20 T cell receptor beta chains from one sample sequenced in a study of shared clonotypes between healthy human individuals. Clones were read by immunoSEQ multiplex PCR, and TCRdb kept only the in-frame ones, dropping some. This table has some 1 million clones, about 80% appearing once. Material for sequencing was memory CD4+ T cells sorted from blood. As for subset: CD45RA-negative fraction. All receptors derive from a young man in good health.

The chain uses TRBV9 and TRBJ2-7; 8 nucleotides agree with TRBD2. J gave up 7 bases and V 0 bases, and 9 bases lay outside the gene matches. Germline lookup yields CDR1 SGDLS and CDR2 YYNGEE. This CDR3 comprises 15 residues. The CDR3 DNA sequence: TGTGCCAGCAGCGTAGCGGGAGCGGGAGTGCGGGAGCAGTACTTC. It specifies CASSVAGAGVREQYF.

V and J are TRBV5-4 and TRBJ1-5; 7 bases are shared with TRBD1. The CDR3 covers 19 residues. Unmatched junction bases numbered 19, after V lost 0 bases and J lost 7 bases. Germline V gene sequence: CDR1 SGHNT, CDR2 YYREEE (reference sequence). CDR3 region: CASSLVQLQGVAPWQPQHF. CDR3 in DNA: TGTGCCAGCAGCTTGGTGCAGCTGCAGGGGGTGGCCCCTTGGCAGCCCCAGCATTTT. Filled out from reference TRBV5-4 and TRBJ1-5, the complete variable domain reads ETGVTQSPTHLIKTRGQQVTLRCSSQSGHNTVSWYQQALGQGPQFIFQYYREEENGRGNFPPRFSGLQFPNYSSELNVNALELDDSALYLCASSLVQLQGVAPWQPQHFGDGTRLSIL.

V is TRBV15 and J is TRBJ1-2; D gene ambiguous. CDR3 size: 14 residues. From germline, CDR1 is LNHNV and CDR2 YYDKDF (reference sequence). Trimming cost V 1 base and J 0 bases, with 6 bases left between them. CDR3 loop: CATSRGSANYGYTF. The CDR3 nucleotides read TGTGCCACCAGCAGAGGTTCAGCTAACTATGGCTACACCTTC.

In nucleotides, the CDR3 is TGTGCCAGCAGCTTAGGTCAAGAGAATAAGGCTTTCTTT. Its protein product is CASSLGQENKAFF. The V gene is TRBV7-2, the J gene TRBJ1-1; no clear D. V was shortened by 1 base and J by 11 bases, with 14 bases between the two germline ends. CDR1 is SGHTA and CDR2 is FQGNSA in the germline V gene. The length of the CDR3 is 13 residues.

V is TRBV9 and J is TRBJ2-1; 7 nucleotides agree with TRBD2. Germline V CDR1 and CDR2: SGDLS, YYNGEE. With 4 bases clipped from V and 3 bases from J, the junction kept 7 bases outside the gene matches. The CDR3 loop spans 15 amino acids. The CDR3 region has the DNA TGTGCCAGCAGCCTCAGCTGGGGGGGCTACAATGAGCAGTTCTTC. Encoded protein: CASSLSWGGYNEQFF.

Remarks on this clone: The final CDR3 position lacks the conserved phenylalanine or tryptophan, pointing to a likely read error. The chain links TRBV4-3 to TRBJ1-6; no clear D. Judging by the DNA end, TRBJ2-2 fits better; the J call may be wrong. The CDR3 extends over 10 amino acids. Germline-derived CDR1 and CDR2 are LGHNA and YSLEER. DNA of the CDR3: TGCGCCAGCAGCCCCCCGGACCTGTTTGTT. Protein product: CASSPPDLFV.

This clone was seen a single time. The rearrangement links TRBV27 to TRBJ2-7; tentatively, D is TRBD2 (5 bases). The CDR3 is made up of 15 amino acids. Per germline, CDR1 MNHEY and CDR2 SMNVEV (reference sequence). V was cut by 6 bases and J by 1 base, with 16 bases left in between. The CDR3 protein is CASSPAGRPSYEQYF. For the CDR3, the DNA is TGTGCCAGCAGCCCGGCGGGTCGCCCGTCCTACGAGCAGTACTTC.

This clone was detected only once. V and J are TRBV5-8 and TRBJ1-1; D is ambiguous. CDR3 length: 13 residues. Germline V gene data show CDR1 as SGHTS and CDR2 as YDEGEE. Trimming removed 5 bases at V and 0 bases at J, with 8 bases between. The CDR3 loop is CASRTQMNTEAFF. The CDR3, as DNA: TGTGCCAGCAGGACACAAATGAACACTGAAGCTTTCTTT.

The chain joins TRBV7-2 to TRBJ2-7, with 7 bases fitting TRBD2. Germline assignment: CDR1 SGHTA and CDR2 FQGNSA. Trimming removed 5 bases from V and 0 bases from J; junction bases left unmatched: 7. This CDR3 spans 15 amino acids. The CDR3 DNA reads as TGTGCCAGCAGCGCCGCTAGCGGTCCCTCCTACGAGCAGTACTTC. This sequence encodes CASSAASGPSYEQYF. Full variable domain (rest looked up from reference TRBV7-2 and TRBJ2-7): GAGVSQSPSNKVTEKGKDVELRCDPISGHTALYWYRQSLGQGLEFLIYFQGNSAPDKSGLPSDRFSAERTGGSVSTLTIQRTQQEDSAVYLCASSAASGPSYEQYFGPGTRLTVT.

This clone came up a few times. This chain links TRBV29-1 with TRBJ2-1, with a tentative D call TRBD1 (6 bases). V was trimmed by 7 bases and J by 6 bases, leaving 16 bases between them. The germline V gene has CDR1 SQVTM and CDR2 ANQGSEA. The CDR3 loop spans 13 amino acids. CDR3 sequence (DNA): TGCAGCGCGAGCCGGGACACAGTCAATGAGCAGTTCTTC. Amino acids: CSASRDTVNEQFF.

Here the CDR3 DNA reads TGTGCCAGCAGCCCCGCCAAGGGCTATGGCTACACCTTC. It yields the protein CASSPAKGYGYTF. The J gene is TRBJ1-2, the V gene TRBV5-6; D not resolved. The CDR3 loop spans 13 amino acids. With 4 bases removed from V and 4 bases from J, the gap between germline ends came to 11 bases. Germline V CDR1 and CDR2: SGHDT, YYEEEE. Filled out from reference TRBV5-6 and TRBJ1-2, the complete variable domain reads DAGVTQSPTHLIKTRGQQVTLRCSPKSGHDTVSWYQQALGQGPQFIFQYYEEEERQRGNFPDRFSGHQFPNYSSELNVNALLLGDSALYLCASSPAKGYGYTFGSGTRLTVV.

The chain recombines TRBV5-1 with TRBJ2-3; weak D call: TRBD1 (7 bases). Germline V gives CDR1 SGHRS, CDR2 YFSETQ. The CDR3 is 16 residues long. V lost 3 bases and J 4 bases, leaving 18 bases between the germline ends. The CDR3 DNA reads as TGCGCCAGCAGCTCCGGGACAGTGGGGGGCGCAGATACGCAGTATTTT. It encodes CASSSGTVGGADTQYF. The entire variable domain, with the rest obtained from reference TRBV5-1 and TRBJ2-3, is as follows: KAGVTQTPRYLIKTRGQQVTLSCSPISGHRSVSWYQQTPGQGLQFLFEYFSETQRNKGNFPGRFSGRQFSNSRSEMNVSTLELGDSALYLCASSSGTVGGADTQYFGPGTRLTVL.

This clone was detected a few times. The CDR3 coding sequence is TGTGCCAGCCACGCGGGGGAGGCTAGCACAGATACGCAGTATTTT. This translates into CASHAGEASTDTQYF. The chain recombines TRBV18 with TRBJ2-3; 7 bases line up with TRBD2. This CDR3 spans 15 amino acids. V was clipped by 8 bases and J by 0 bases; unmatched bases: 8. CDR1 KGHSH and CDR2 LQKENI come from the germline V gene.

This chain links TRBV7-9 with TRBJ1-2; TRBD1 matches 8 bases. Trimming took 3 bases from V and 4 from J; bases not matched to a gene: 7. The germline gives CDR1 SEHNR, CDR2 FQNEAQ (reference sequence). CDR3 length: 15 residues. CDR3 sequence (DNA): TGTGCCAGCAGCTTGTCGGACAGGGTGGGCTATGGCTACACCTTC. Protein product: CASSLSDRVGYGYTF.

The chain joins TRBV12-5 to TRBJ2-2, with D unresolved. Per germline, CDR1 LGHNT and CDR2 FRNRAP. This CDR3 has 12 amino acids. V lost 6 bases and J lost 3, with 5 bases in between. The DNA of the CDR3 is TGTGCTAGTGGCCGGGACACCGGGGAGCTGTTTTTT. This encodes CASGRDTGELFF.

The chain joins TRBV5-1 to TRBJ1-3, with D possibly matching TRBD1 (6 bases). From germline, CDR1 is SGHRS and CDR2 YFSETQ. V lost 0 bases to trimming and J lost 4 bases, with 14 bases between them. The CDR3 runs 16 residues. CDR3 loop: CASSLDSGTPGNTIYF. The CDR3 region has the DNA TGCGCCAGCAGCTTGGACTCCGGGACACCGGGAAACACCATATATTTT.

Only one count was recorded for this clone. The gene calls are TRBV5-6 and TRBJ2-3, with D unresolved. The V end lost 4 bases, the J end lost 4 bases, and 13 bases lay between the germline ends. Germline loops: CDR1 SGHDT, CDR2 YYEEEE. The CDR3 length is 14 residues. The CDR3 region has the DNA TGTGCCAGCAGCCGCCTTGGCGAGTCAGATACGCAGTATTTT. Amino acid sequence: CASSRLGESDTQYF.

This clone showed up just a few times. The chain has TRBV7-2 and TRBJ2-3; unclear D gene. Germline assignment: CDR1 SGHTA and CDR2 FQGNSA. The CDR3 runs to 14 residues. The V and J ends lost 2 bases and 5 bases respectively, with 11 bases between them. The CDR3 nucleotides read TGTGCCAGCAGCTTAACTCTTTTGAAAGATACGCAGTATTTT. This sequence encodes CASSLTLLKDTQYF.

The chain couples TRBV6-5 to TRBJ2-7, with a tentative D call TRBD1 (6 bases). Trimming took off 6 bases at V and 3 bases at J, with 12 bases between the two ends. The CDR3 totals 13 residues. CDR1 is MNHEY and CDR2 is SVGAGI in the germline V gene. The CDR3 DNA reads TGTGCCAGCAGCAAGTCGACAGGCTACGAGCAGTACTTC. Its translation: CASSKSTGYEQYF.

The sample holds one count of this clone. The gene calls are TRBV6-1 and TRBJ2-7; 9 nucleotides match TRBD1. J lost 2 bases, V lost 7 bases, and 6 bases had no gene match. The CDR3 runs to 14 residues. CDR1 is MNHNS, CDR2 SASEGT, per germline. CDR3 residues: CASTRDRVPYEQYF. The DNA for the CDR3 is TGTGCCAGCACCCGGGACAGGGTTCCCTACGAGCAGTACTTC.